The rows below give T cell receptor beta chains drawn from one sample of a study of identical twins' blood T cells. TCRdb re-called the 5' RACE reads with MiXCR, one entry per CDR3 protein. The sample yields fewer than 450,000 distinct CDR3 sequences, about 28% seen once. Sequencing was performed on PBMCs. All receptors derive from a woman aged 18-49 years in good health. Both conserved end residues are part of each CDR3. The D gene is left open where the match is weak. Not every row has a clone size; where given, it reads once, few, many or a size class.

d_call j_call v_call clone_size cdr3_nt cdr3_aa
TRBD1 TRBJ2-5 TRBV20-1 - TGCAGTGCTGGACAGGGGGCGGGAGAGACCCAGTACTTC CSAGQGAGETQYF
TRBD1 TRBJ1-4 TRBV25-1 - TGTGCCAGCAGTGAAATGTCGGCAGGGGGCGAGGGTAATGAAAAACTGTTTTTT CASSEMSAGGEGNEKLFF
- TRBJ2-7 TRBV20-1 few TGCAGTGCTAGAGGGGGTGACCAGGGTAACCCCTACGAGCAGTACTTC CSARGGDQGNPYEQYF
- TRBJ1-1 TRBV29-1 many TGCAGCGTTCGGCAGACTATGAACACTGAAGCTTTCTTT CSVRQTMNTEAFF
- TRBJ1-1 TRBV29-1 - TGCAGTGTTGTAGAGTCAGGGAACACTGAAGCTTTCTTT CSVVESGNTEAFF
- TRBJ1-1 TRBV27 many TGTGCCAGCAGTTTTCACGGAGACACTGAAGCTTTCTTT CASSFHGDTEAFF
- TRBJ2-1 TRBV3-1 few TGTGCCAGCAGCCAGGGGCCCTACAATGAGCAGTTCTTC CASSQGPYNEQFF
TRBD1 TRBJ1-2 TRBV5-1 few TGCGCCAGCAGCGAACCGGGACAGGACGCAAATGGCTACACCTTC CASSEPGQDANGYTF
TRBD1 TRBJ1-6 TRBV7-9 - TGTGCCAGCAGCTGGGACAGAAAGGGTTCACCCCTCCACTTT CASSWDRKGSPLHF
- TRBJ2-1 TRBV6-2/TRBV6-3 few TGTGCCAGCAATAAAGCCGGGACTGGTCTCCTTGAGCAGTTCTTC CASNKAGTGLLEQFF
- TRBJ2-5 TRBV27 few TGTGCCAGCAGTCCAGACTTCCCGGACATATCTCAAGAGACCCAGTACTTC CASSPDFPDISQETQYF
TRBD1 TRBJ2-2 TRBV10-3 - TGTGCCATCAGGATGATCGGGCCAGGGGGTTCCCCCGGGGAGCTGTTTTTT CAIRMIGPGGSPGELFF
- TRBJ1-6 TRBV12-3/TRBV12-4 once TGTGCCAGCACCCAAAGACAGGCATTCAATTCACCCCTCCACTTT CASTQRQAFNSPLHF
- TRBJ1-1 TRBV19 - TGTGCCAGTAGCCCCGACCACCTGAACACTGAAGCTTTCTTT CASSPDHLNTEAFF
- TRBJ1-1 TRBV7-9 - TGTGCCAGCAGCTCCCCCAGCGGACGGAACCTTGAAGCTTTCTTT CASSSPSGRNLEAFF
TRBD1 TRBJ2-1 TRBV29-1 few TGCAGCGTCCCAACGATAACAGGGGTACGCTACAATGAGCAGTTCTTC CSVPTITGVRYNEQFF
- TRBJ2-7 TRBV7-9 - TGTGCCAGCAGTTGGGGGGACCCGTTCTCAGACGAGCAGTACTTC CASSWGDPFSDEQYF
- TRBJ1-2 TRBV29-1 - TGCAGCGTTGAGCGGGGTGGCTACACCTTC CSVERGGYTF
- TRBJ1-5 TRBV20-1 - TGCAGTGCTAGCCGGCAGATCAATCAGCCCCAGCATTTT CSASRQINQPQHF
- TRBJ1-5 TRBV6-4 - TGTGCCTATCTCCACCGAGGATCGGGACAGCCCCAGCATTTT CAYLHRGSGQPQHF
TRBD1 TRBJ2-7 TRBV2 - TGTGCCAGGAAAAGACAGGGGGATTCCTACGAGCAGTACTTC CARKRQGDSYEQYF
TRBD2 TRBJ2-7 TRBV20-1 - TGCGGTGTTCCGACTAGCGGGAGTTTCGGGCAGTACTTC CGVPTSGSFGQYF
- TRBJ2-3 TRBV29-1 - TGCAGCGTTGCCGATGGCCTCACAGATACGCAGTATTTT CSVADGLTDTQYF
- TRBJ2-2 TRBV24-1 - TGTGCCACCAGTGATGTAAACACCGGGGAGCTGCTTTTT CATSDVNTGELLF
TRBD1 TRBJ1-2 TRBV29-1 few TGCAGCGTTGAGCCCGGACAGGGGAACTATGGCTACACCTTC CSVEPGQGNYGYTF
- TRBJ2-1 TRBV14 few TGTGCCAGCAGCCAAGTTACCGGGATCAAAGTGAGCGAGCAGTTCTTC CASSQVTGIKVSEQFF
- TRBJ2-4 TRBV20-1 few TGCAGTGCGGGCGGCTTAGCCAAAAACATTCAGTACTTC CSAGGLAKNIQYF
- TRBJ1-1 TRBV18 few TGTGCCAGCTCACCCAACCTAGAGAATGAAGCTTTCTTT CASSPNLENEAFF
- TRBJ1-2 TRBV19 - TGTGCCAGTAAGGACAGTTGGAGCTATGGCTACACCTTC CASKDSWSYGYTF
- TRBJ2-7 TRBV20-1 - TGCGCATACGGGGGGACACCACAATCCGAGCAGTACTTC CAYGGTPQSEQYF
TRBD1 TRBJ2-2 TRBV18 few TGTGCCAGCTCACCGGGACAGGGTTTGAACACCGGGGAGCTGTTTTTT CASSPGQGLNTGELFF
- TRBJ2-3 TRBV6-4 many TGTGCCAGCAGTTTCCTCGACCGGAGGCCTCACCGGGACACCAGCACAGATACGCAGTATTTT CASSFLDRRPHRDTSTDTQYF
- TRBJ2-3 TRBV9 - TGTGTCAGCAGCGTAGGTACAGATACGCAGTATTTT CVSSVGTDTQYF
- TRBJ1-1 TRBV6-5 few TGTGCCAGCAGTTACGGGGTATGGACTGAAGCTTTCTTT CASSYGVWTEAFF
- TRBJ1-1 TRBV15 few TGTGCCACCAGCAGAGCTTCTTCAAGTGAAGCTTTCTTT CATSRASSSEAFF
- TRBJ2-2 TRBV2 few TGTGCCAGCAGTGAAGAGGGGGGGCTGTTTTTT CASSEEGGLFF
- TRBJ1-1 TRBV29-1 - TGCAGCGTTGCCAGGAGCCTGAACACTGAAGCTTTCTTT CSVARSLNTEAFF
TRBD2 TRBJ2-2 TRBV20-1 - TGCAGTGCTAGCGGGGGGTCGTCCACCGGGGACCTGTTTTTT CSASGGSSTGDLFF
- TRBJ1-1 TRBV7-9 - TGTGCCAGCAGCTTATTACAGCTTAACACTGAAGCTTTCTTT CASSLLQLNTEAFF
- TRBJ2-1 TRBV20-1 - TGCAGTGCTAGAGATCCCGGGACAGCGGGTATCGAGCAGTTCTTC CSARDPGTAGIEQFF
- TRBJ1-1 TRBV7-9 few TGTGCCAGCAGCCCTGGGGAGAGGTCCGTGGGAGCTTTCTTT CASSPGERSVGAFF
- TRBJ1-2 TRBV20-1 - TGCAGTGGATGGACGGCCTATGGCTACACCTTC CSGWTAYGYTF
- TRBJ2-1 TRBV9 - TGTGCCAGCAGCGTAGGCGCGCCCCTCAATGAGCAGTTCTTC CASSVGAPLNEQFF
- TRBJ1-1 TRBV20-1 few TGCAGCGCAGACAGAGGGAAGAACACTGAAGCTTTCTTT CSADRGKNTEAFF
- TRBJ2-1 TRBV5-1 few TGCGCCAGCAACAATCGGACCGGATCGTACAATGAGCAGTTCTTC CASNNRTGSYNEQFF
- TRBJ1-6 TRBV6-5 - TGTGCCAGCAGACCAGGTGGGGGAAATTCACCCCTCCACTTT CASRPGGGNSPLHF